These T cell receptor beta chains were read from a single sample in a study of T-cell reconstitution after alpha-beta-depleted transplantation in children. TCRdb re-derived calls from the PCR reads in MiXCR, one entry per CDR3 protein. This sample has a few hundred thousand distinct CDR3 sequences, with around 21% found just once. This specimen was PBMCs from the stem cell graft donor, taken from the stem cell graft. The receptors originated from a human donor who donated a stem cell graft to a child with acute myeloid leukemia. Both conserved end residues are part of each CDR3. Each record gives: V gene, J gene, D gene, clone size, CDR3 DNA, CDR3 protein. D genes are given only for firm matches. Clone size is given for some rows only: seen once, a few or many times, or a class if the clone is expanded.

TRBV29-1,TRBJ2-3,TRBD2,few,TGCAGCGTTGAAGGGATCTCAACTAGCGGAGTCCCAAGAGATACGCAGTATTTT,CSVEGISTSGVPRDTQYF
TRBV24-1,TRBJ2-3,-,-,TGTGCCACCAGTGATCGACCCTGGGATACGCAGTATTTT,CATSDRPWDTQYF
TRBV5-1,TRBJ2-7,-,-,TGCGCCAGCAGCCATGGGCAGATTACCCCTCAACTTTCCGAGCAGTACTTC,CASSHGQITPQLSEQYF
TRBV20-1,TRBJ2-7,TRBD2,many,TGCAGTGCTAGAGAGGGACTAGCGGCTGAGTACTTC,CSAREGLAAEYF
TRBV9,TRBJ2-3,TRBD1,few,TGTGCCAGCAGCACCTCGGACAGGGACGGGGCAGATACGCAGTATTTT,CASSTSDRDGADTQYF
TRBV20-1,TRBJ1-1,TRBD1,few,TGCAGTGCTAGGACAGGGGGCAGATACACTGAAGCTTTCTTT,CSARTGGRYTEAFF
TRBV5-5,TRBJ1-1,-,-,TGTGCCAGCAGCTTGGTAGGGAAGAACACTGAAGCTTTCTTT,CASSLVGKNTEAFF
TRBV3-1,TRBJ2-7,-,few,TGTGCCAGCAGCCAAGATGGGAACTACGAGCAGTACTTC,CASSQDGNYEQYF
TRBV5-1,TRBJ1-1,-,few,TGCGCCAGCAGCTTGAGACAAACGAACACTGAAGCTTTCTTT,CASSLRQTNTEAFF
TRBV6-5,TRBJ2-1,TRBD2,-,TGTGCCAGCAGTTACGCGGGAGTCTACAATGAGCAGTTCTTC,CASSYAGVYNEQFF
TRBV20-1,TRBJ2-7,TRBD1,-,TGCAGTGCTAGAGCCGTACAGGGGGCGCAGGAGCAGTACTTC,CSARAVQGAQEQYF
TRBV20-1,TRBJ1-6,TRBD1,-,TGCAGTGCTAACAACGGACAGGTTAATAATTCACCCCTCCACTTT,CSANNGQVNNSPLHF
TRBV4-2,TRBJ2-2,-,few,TGTGCCAGCAGCCAAGATATCACCGGGGAGCTGTTTTTT,CASSQDITGELFF
TRBV15,TRBJ2-1,TRBD1,many,TGTGCCACCAGCAGATCACAGGGGGAAGGGAATGAGCAGTTCTTC,CATSRSQGEGNEQFF
TRBV5-1,TRBJ2-7,TRBD2,few,TGCGCCAGCAGCTTTAGTAGCGGGAAAGCCTACGAGCAGTACTTC,CASSFSSGKAYEQYF
TRBV7-9,TRBJ2-5,TRBD1,-,TGTGCCAGCAGCTTTGAGGACAGGGGAGAGACCCAGTACTTC,CASSFEDRGETQYF
TRBV20-1,TRBJ2-3,-,medium-sized,TGCAGTCGAAAGCGGCCCACAGATACGCAGTATTTT,CSRKRPTDTQYF
TRBV28,TRBJ2-7,TRBD2,many,TGTGCCAGCACCTTAAGGTCCTGGGGGGGACTTTCTGACGAGCAGTACTTC,CASTLRSWGGLSDEQYF
TRBV28,TRBJ2-7,TRBD1,few,TGTGCCAGCAGTCCACCCCGGACAGGGATTTCTCTCGAGCAGTACTTC,CASSPPRTGISLEQYF
TRBV7-6,TRBJ2-2,-,-,TGTGCCAGCAGCTTACCCAACGGGAAACTGTTTTTT,CASSLPNGKLFF
TRBV5-1,TRBJ2-1,-,-,TGCGCCAGCAGCTTTCAGGTCGGGGCCTACAATGAGCAGTTCTTC,CASSFQVGAYNEQFF
TRBV28,TRBJ2-7,TRBD2,-,TGTGCCAGCAGTTTACTAGCGGGACTAGCCGAGCAGTACTTC,CASSLLAGLAEQYF
TRBV12-3/TRBV12-4,TRBJ2-7,TRBD2,-,TGTGCCAGCAGCGCCCCGGGGAGGGCGGTCTACGAGCAGTACTTC,CASSAPGRAVYEQYF
TRBV29-1,TRBJ1-6,-,-,TGCAGCGTGAGAGACACTTATAATTCACCCCTCCACTTT,CSVRDTYNSPLHF
TRBV25-1,TRBJ2-1,TRBD2,-,TGTGCCAGCACCGCCCTAGGACTAGCGGGAGCCAATGAGCAGTTCTTC,CASTALGLAGANEQFF
TRBV24-1,TRBJ2-3,-,-,TGTGCCACCAGTGAACCCAGGCGGAGCACAGATACGCAGTATTTT,CATSEPRRSTDTQYF
TRBV20-1,TRBJ1-4,-,-,TGCAGTGCCCCACCGGGACGGGGCCTATCTGCAACTAATGAAAAACTGTTTTTT,CSAPPGRGLSATNEKLFF
TRBV7-2,TRBJ2-7,TRBD2,-,TGTGCCAGCAGCTTAAATGTCAGAGCGGGAGTTGCCTACGAGCAGTACTTC,CASSLNVRAGVAYEQYF
TRBV15,TRBJ2-1,TRBD2,-,TGTGCCACCAGCACCCGGACTAGCGGGAGGGATGAGCAGTTCTTC,CATSTRTSGRDEQFF
TRBV11-2,TRBJ2-7,TRBD2,-,TGTGCCAGCAGCTCGAAGGCGGCTAGCGGATCGATGCACCACGAGCAGTACTTC,CASSSKAASGSMHHEQYF
TRBV28,TRBJ2-3,TRBD1,-,TGTGCCAGCAGTTTCATACAGGGGGATACGCAGTATTTT,CASSFIQGDTQYF
TRBV5-6,TRBJ2-7,-,-,TGTGCCAGCAGCTTGGCCCACTACGAGCAGTACTTC,CASSLAHYEQYF
TRBV9,TRBJ2-7,TRBD2,few,TGTGCCAGCAGCCCCCTGAGGACTAGAACCTACGAGCAGTACTTC,CASSPLRTRTYEQYF
TRBV12-3/TRBV12-4,TRBJ2-7,-,few,TGTGCCAGCAGTTTACAGGGGCCACCTACGTTTTACGAGCAGTACTTC,CASSLQGPPTFYEQYF
TRBV7-7,TRBJ2-1,TRBD2,many,TGTGCCAGCAGCCTTTATAGCGGGAAGGGCGGAGAGCAGTTCTTC,CASSLYSGKGGEQFF
TRBV29-1,TRBJ2-7,TRBD1,few,TGCAGCGTCGGTGGGACAGGGGTCGAGCAGTACTTC,CSVGGTGVEQYF
TRBV29-1,TRBJ2-5,-,few,TGCAGCGTCTCCCCCCGAGGGGTACAAGAGACCCAGTACTTC,CSVSPRGVQETQYF
TRBV20-1,TRBJ2-1,TRBD2,few,TGCAGTGCTAGAGATTCCGGGACTAGCGGCTACAATGAGCAGTTCTTC,CSARDSGTSGYNEQFF
TRBV6-5,TRBJ2-5,-,few,TGTGCCAGCAGAACGGGGGAGACCCAGTACTTC,CASRTGETQYF
TRBV12-3/TRBV12-4,TRBJ1-2,-,many,TGTGCCAGCAGTCCGGGACCGGGTAACTATGGCTACACCTTC,CASSPGPGNYGYTF
TRBV20-1,TRBJ1-2,-,-,TGCAGTGCTAACAAGGAAGCCGGCTACACCTTC,CSANKEAGYTF
TRBV5-1,TRBJ2-7,TRBD2,few,TGCGCCAGCAGCGGTGCTGCTAGCGGGATAACCTACGAGCAGTACTTC,CASSGAASGITYEQYF
TRBV20-1,TRBJ2-2,TRBD2,few,TGCAGTGCTAGGACTAGCGGGAGGGCCGGAAACACCGGGGAGCTGTTTTTT,CSARTSGRAGNTGELFF
TRBV4-1,TRBJ2-5,-,-,TGCGCCAGCAGCCAGCCGGGAGTAGAGGAGACCCAGTACTTC,CASSQPGVEETQYF
TRBV12-3/TRBV12-4,TRBJ2-1,TRBD2,many,TGTGCCAGCAACAACAACGGACTAGCGGGAGGTGAGCAGTTCTTC,CASNNNGLAGGEQFF
TRBV9,TRBJ2-1,-,few,TGTGCCAGCAGCGTAGAAGGGGATCTACATGAGCAGTTCTTC,CASSVEGDLHEQFF
TRBV5-1,TRBJ2-1,-,-,TGCGCCAGCAGCTTGGCCGTAACTTACAATGAGCAGTTCTTC,CASSLAVTYNEQFF
TRBV29-1,TRBJ2-1,-,many,TGCAGCGTCCGGACTGACTCCTACAATGAGCAGTTCTTC,CSVRTDSYNEQFF
TRBV11-3,TRBJ1-2,-,few,TGTGCCAGCAGCCAGTTCGGCGATGGCTACACCTTC,CASSQFGDGYTF
TRBV9,TRBJ2-1,-,few,TGTGCCAGCAGCGTAGCAGAGGGGAGGTACAATGAGCAGTTCTTC,CASSVAEGRYNEQFF
TRBV7-8,TRBJ2-1,TRBD2,many,TGTGCCAGCAGCCCTAGCGGGAGCACCTACAATGAGCAGTTCTTC,CASSPSGSTYNEQFF
TRBV12-3/TRBV12-4,TRBJ2-5,-,many,TGTGCCAGCAGTTTAAGCCGGGGACCGACATCCTTC,CASSLSRGPTSF